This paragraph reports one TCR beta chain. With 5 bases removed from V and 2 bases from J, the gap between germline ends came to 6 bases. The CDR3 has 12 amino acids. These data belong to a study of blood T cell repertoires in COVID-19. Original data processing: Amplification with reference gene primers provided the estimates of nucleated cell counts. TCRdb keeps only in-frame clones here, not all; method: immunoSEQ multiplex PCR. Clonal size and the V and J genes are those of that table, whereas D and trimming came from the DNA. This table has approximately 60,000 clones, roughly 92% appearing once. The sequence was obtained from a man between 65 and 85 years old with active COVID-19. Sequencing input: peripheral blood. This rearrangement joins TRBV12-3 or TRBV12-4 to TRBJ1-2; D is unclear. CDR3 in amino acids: CASSHGNYGYTF. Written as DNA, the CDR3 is TGTGCCAGCAGTCACGGGAACTATGGCTACACCTTC.